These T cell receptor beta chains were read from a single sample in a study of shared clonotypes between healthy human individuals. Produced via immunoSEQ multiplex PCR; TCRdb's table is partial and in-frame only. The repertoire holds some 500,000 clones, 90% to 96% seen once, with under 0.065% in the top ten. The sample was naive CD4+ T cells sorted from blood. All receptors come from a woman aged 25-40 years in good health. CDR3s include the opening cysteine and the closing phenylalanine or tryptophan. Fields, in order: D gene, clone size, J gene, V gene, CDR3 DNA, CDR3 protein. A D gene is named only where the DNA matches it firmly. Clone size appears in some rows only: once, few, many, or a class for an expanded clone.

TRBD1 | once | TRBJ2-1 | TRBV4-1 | TGCGCCAGCAGCCACCGGGACAGGGATTCTGGCGGGAATGAGCAGTTCTTC | CASSHRDRDSGGNEQFF
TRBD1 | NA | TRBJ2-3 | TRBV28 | TGTGCCAGCAGTCCGCCGGACAGGGAGGATACGCAGTATTTT | CASSPPDREDTQYF
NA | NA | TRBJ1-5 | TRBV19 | TGTGCCAGTAGTACAAGACAGAAACGGCAGCCCCAGCATTTT | CASSTRQKRQPQHF
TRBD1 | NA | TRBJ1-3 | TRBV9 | TGTGCCAGCAGCGACGACAGGGGCTCTGGAAACACCATATATTTT | CASSDDRGSGNTIYF
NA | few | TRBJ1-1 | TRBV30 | TGTGCCTGGAGTGTAAAAGGAGTTGGTGAAGCTTTCTTT | CAWSVKGVGEAFF
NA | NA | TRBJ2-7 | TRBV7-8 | TGTGCCAGCAGCTATACGCGGGACTACGAGCAGTACTTC | CASSYTRDYEQYF
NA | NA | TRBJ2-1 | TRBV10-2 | TGCGCCAGCAGTCTGAACCGGGATGTCTACAATGAGCAGTTCTTC | CASSLNRDVYNEQFF
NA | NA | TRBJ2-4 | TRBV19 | TGTGCCAGTAGTACGCAGGGAACCAAAAACATTCAGTACTTC | CASSTQGTKNIQYF
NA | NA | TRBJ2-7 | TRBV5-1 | TGCGCCAGCAGCTTGGAAACCGGAACCTACGAGCAGTACTTC | CASSLETGTYEQYF
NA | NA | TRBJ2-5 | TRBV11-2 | TGTGCCAGCAGCTTAGATGGAACTCGGGAGACCCAGTACTTC | CASSLDGTRETQYF
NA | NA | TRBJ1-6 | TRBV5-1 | TGCGCCAGCAGCTTGGATTACGGAGCACCCCTCCACTTT | CASSLDYGAPLHF
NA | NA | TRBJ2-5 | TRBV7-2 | TGTGCCAGCAGCATCGGGGAGACCCAGTACTTC | CASSIGETQYF
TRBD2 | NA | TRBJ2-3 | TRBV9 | TGTGCCAGCAGCGTAGGGAGCTCGGGCGGGGTCGGACTAGGAGCGGATACGCAGTATTTT | CASSVGSSGGVGLGADTQYF
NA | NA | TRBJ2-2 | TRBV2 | TGTGCCAGCAGTCGGGCGCCTAACACCGGGGAGCTGTTTTTT | CASSRAPNTGELFF
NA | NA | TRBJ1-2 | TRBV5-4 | TGTGCCAGCAGCTTGGCCGGGGACATGAGCGCTGGCTACACCTTC | CASSLAGDMSAGYTF
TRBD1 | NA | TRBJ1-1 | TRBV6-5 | TGTGCCAGCAGTTCAGAACAGGGGGCACACACTGAAGCTTTCTTT | CASSSEQGAHTEAFF
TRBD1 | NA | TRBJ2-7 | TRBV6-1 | TGTGCCAGCAGGGGACCAGGGGGTTTGCAGTACTTC | CASRGPGGLQYF
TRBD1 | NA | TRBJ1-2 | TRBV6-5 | TGTGCCAGCAGCCGGACAGGACTTAACTATGGCTACACCTTC | CASSRTGLNYGYTF
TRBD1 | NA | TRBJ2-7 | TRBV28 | TGTGCCATCTTCCCACGAGGACAGGGGGGAGTCTACGAGCAGTACTTC | CAIFPRGQGGVYEQYF
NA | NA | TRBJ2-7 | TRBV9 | TGTGCCAGCAGCGTAGTTCCCGAAACCCGGAAGGACGAGCAGTACTTC | CASSVVPETRKDEQYF
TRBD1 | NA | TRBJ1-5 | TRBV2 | TGTGCCAGCAGGGGACAGGTATGGCAGCCCCAGCATTTT | CASRGQVWQPQHF
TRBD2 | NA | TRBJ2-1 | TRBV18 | TGTGCCAGCTCACCACTCTCCGAGACTAGCGGGTTCAATGAGCAGTTCTTC | CASSPLSETSGFNEQFF
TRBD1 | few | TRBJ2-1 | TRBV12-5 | TGTGCTAGTGGTTTGGTACGAAGGGGGCAACACAATGAGCAGTTCTTC | CASGLVRRGQHNEQFF
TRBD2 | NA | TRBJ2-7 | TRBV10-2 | TGCGCCAGCAGGCCTAGCGGGAGGGAAATCTCCTACGAGCAGTACTTC | CASRPSGREISYEQYF
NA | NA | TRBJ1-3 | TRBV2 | TGTGCCAGCAGTGAACGGACCGGCTCTGGAAACACCATATATTTT | CASSERTGSGNTIYF
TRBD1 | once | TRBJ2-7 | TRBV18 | TGTGCCAGCTCATCTCCGGGACAGGGGGCGCGGGAGCAGTACTTC | CASSSPGQGAREQYF
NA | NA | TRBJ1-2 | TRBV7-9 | TGTGCCAGCAGCTACTCATCCGGAGGGCTGGGTATGGGTGGCTACACCTTC | CASSYSSGGLGMGGYTF
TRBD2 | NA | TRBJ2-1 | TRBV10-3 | TGTGCCATCAGCCGCAGCGGGAGCAGCTCCTACAATGAGCAGTTCTTC | CAISRSGSSSYNEQFF
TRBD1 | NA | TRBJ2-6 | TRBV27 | TGTGCCAGCAGTTGGGCGGGACAGGGCTTCTCCGGGGCCAACGTCCTGACTTTC | CASSWAGQGFSGANVLTF
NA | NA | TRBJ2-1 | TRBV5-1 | TGCGCCAGCAGCGCGGACCTCTCCTACAATGAGCAGTTCTTC | CASSADLSYNEQFF
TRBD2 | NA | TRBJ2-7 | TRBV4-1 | TGCGCCAGCAGCCAAGAATTAACTAGCGGGAGCTACGAGCAGTACTTC | CASSQELTSGSYEQYF
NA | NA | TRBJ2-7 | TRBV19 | TGTGCCAGTAGTATAGCAGTGGGTGAAACCTACGAGCAGTACTTC | CASSIAVGETYEQYF
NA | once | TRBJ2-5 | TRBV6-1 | TGTGCCAGCAGTGACAGGGCCAAAAAGGAGACCCAGTACTTC | CASSDRAKKETQYF
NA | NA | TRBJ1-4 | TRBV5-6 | TGTGCCAGCAGCTTGGCTCGGTCTAATGAAAAACTGTTTTTT | CASSLARSNEKLFF
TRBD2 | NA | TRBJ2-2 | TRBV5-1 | TGCGCCAGCAGCTATATTAGCGGGAGCGTCGGCACCGGGGAGCTGTTTTTT | CASSYISGSVGTGELFF
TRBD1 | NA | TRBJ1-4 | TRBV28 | TGTGCCAGCAGTTTAGGGACAGGGACCAAACTGTTTTTT | CASSLGTGTKLFF
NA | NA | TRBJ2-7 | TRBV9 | TGTGCCAGCAGCGTAGTCGAGGGTTCCTACGAGCAGTACTTC | CASSVVEGSYEQYF
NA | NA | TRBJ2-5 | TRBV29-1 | TGCAGCGTTGAAGACACCGCAGGAGAGACCCAGTACTTC | CSVEDTAGETQYF
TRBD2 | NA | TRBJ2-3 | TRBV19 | TGTGCCAGTAGTATATGGTACGGGGGAGGGATCACAGATACGCAGTATTTT | CASSIWYGGGITDTQYF
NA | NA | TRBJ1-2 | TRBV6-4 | TGTGCCAGCAGTTCGGCCTCCTCGATGATGGGCTACACCTTC | CASSSASSMMGYTF
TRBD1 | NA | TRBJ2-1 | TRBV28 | TGTGCCAGCACCTCGACAGGGACCCTCAATGAGCAGTTCTTC | CASTSTGTLNEQFF
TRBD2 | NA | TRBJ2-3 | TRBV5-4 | TGTGCCAGCAGCTTGTACGGGGGGGGCACAGATACGCAGTATTTT | CASSLYGGGTDTQYF
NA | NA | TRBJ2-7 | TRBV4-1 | TGCGCCAGCAGCCAAGGTTGGGGTGATAAGAACGAGCAGTACTTC | CASSQGWGDKNEQYF
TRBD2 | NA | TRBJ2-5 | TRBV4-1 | TGCGCCAGCAGCCAAGGCCAGCGGGAGCGAAAGAAGACCCAGTACTTC | CASSQGQRERKKTQYF
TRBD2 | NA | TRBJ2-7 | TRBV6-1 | TGTGCCAGCATACCCAACCGGGAGGGCTACGAGCAGTACTTC | CASIPNREGYEQYF
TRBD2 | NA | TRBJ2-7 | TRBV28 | TGTGCCAGCAGAGGACTAGCGGGTTCTTTCTACGAGCAGTACTTC | CASRGLAGSFYEQYF
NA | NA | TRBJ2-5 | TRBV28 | TGTGCCAGCAGTTTCAGACTCCAAGAGACCCAGTACTTC | CASSFRLQETQYF
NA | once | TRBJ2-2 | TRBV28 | TGTGCCAGCAGACCGCGCGGGACAGCTAACACCGGGGAGCTGTTTTTT | CASRPRGTANTGELFF